Following are 10 T cell receptor beta chains from one sample sequenced in a study of T cells in localized non-small cell lung cancer. Produced via immunoSEQ multiplex PCR; TCRdb's table is partial and in-frame only. Here the sample spans about 59,000 clones, about 90% being singletons. This specimen was peripheral blood, taken before any cancer treatment. The receptors originated from a man aged 35-69 years with stage I squamous cell lung carcinoma.

This chain uses TRBV7-3 with TRBJ2-1, with 8 bases matching TRBD2. Germline CDR1 reads SGHTA; CDR2 reads FQGTGA. With V trimmed by 4 bases and J by 2 bases, 10 bases remained unmatched. The CDR3 length is 17 residues. Here the CDR3 reads CASSSNGDGRAYNEQFF. The CDR3 DNA reads as TGTGCCAGCAGCTCAAACGGAGACGGGAGGGCCTACAATGAGCAGTTCTTC. Drawing the rest from reference TRBV7-3 and TRBJ2-1, the complete variable domain is GAGVSQTPSNKVTEKGKYVELRCDPISGHTALYWYRQSLGQGPEFLIYFQGTGAADDSGLPNDRFFAVRPEGSVSTLKIQRTERGDSAVYLCASSSNGDGRAYNEQFFGPGTRLTVL.

The chain couples TRBV5-5 to TRBJ2-6, with unresolved D. The CDR3 sequence is 17 residues long. Trimming shortened V by 0 bases and J by 0 bases, and 10 bases separated the two germline ends. Per the germline V gene, CDR1 is SGHKS and CDR2 is YYEKEE (reference sequence). CDR3 coding DNA: TGTGCCAGCAGCTTGGGCCTCGCGGACTCTGGGGCCAACGTCCTGACTTTC. It specifies CASSLGLADSGANVLTF.

This clone was picked up one time. The CDR3 here is CASSLTTIVEQYF. The CDR3 DNA reads as TGTGCCAGCAGCTTAACGACCATCGTCGAGCAGTACTTC. The chain joins TRBV11-2 to TRBJ2-7; D is unresolved. This CDR3 region has 13 residues. The germline CDR1 and CDR2 sequences are SGHAT and FQNNGV. The V and J ends lost 2 bases and 6 bases respectively, with 11 bases between them.

The gene calls are TRBV27 and TRBJ2-1, with 7 bases that match TRBD2. This CDR3 has 13 amino acids. The V gene's germline CDR1 is MNHEY and CDR2 SMNVEV (reference sequence). Trimming took 8 bases from V and 0 from J; bases not matched to a gene: 1. The CDR3 loop reads CASGGSSYNEQFF. The CDR3 nucleotides are TGTGCCAGCGGCGGGAGCTCCTACAATGAGCAGTTCTTC.

As concerns this clone: This CDR3 is also generated by other DNA sequences in the sample. This sequence joins TRBV11-3 and TRBJ1-1; possible D gene TRBD1, 5 bases. Germline V gene lookup returns CDR1 SGHNT and CDR2 YENEEA. The germline V and J ends were trimmed by 1 base and 0 bases, with 9 bases remaining between them. The CDR3 consists of 15 residues. CDR3 residues: CASSLGGGMNTEAFF. CDR3 DNA sequence: TGTGCCAGCAGCTTAGGCGGGGGAATGAACACTGAAGCTTTCTTT.

In its sample, this clone was seen once. The chain recombines TRBV30 with TRBJ2-5; 8 nucleotides match TRBD2. Germline lookup yields CDR1 GTSNPN and CDR2 SVGIG (reference sequence). V lost 0 bases, J lost 5 bases, and 8 bases stayed unmatched. The CDR3 runs to 15 residues. DNA of the CDR3: TGTGCCTGGAGTGTAGGAGCGGGAGAGGACGAGACCCAGTACTTC. The encoded protein is CAWSVGAGEDETQYF.

The chain is built from TRBV5-6 and TRBJ2-1, with 10 bases aligning to TRBD2. Germline CDR1 and CDR2: SGHDT and YYEEEE. This CDR3 has 16 residues. Trimming removed 4 bases from V and 4 bases from J; junction bases left unmatched: 8. The CDR3 spells CASSGDSGRGYNEQFF. In DNA form, the CDR3 reads TGTGCCAGCAGCGGAGACAGCGGGAGGGGGTACAATGAGCAGTTCTTC.

The genes are TRBV9 and TRBJ2-1; D remains ambiguous. V dropped 4 bases and J dropped 5 bases, with 10 bases sitting between them. The CDR3 covers 13 residues. The germline gives CDR1 SGDLS, CDR2 YYNGEE. The DNA of the CDR3 is TGTGCCAGCAGCATGCCTACGGACAATGAGCAGTTCTTC. Translated: CASSMPTDNEQFF.

The V and J genes are TRBV7-2 and TRBJ2-1, with D perhaps assigned TRBD1 or TRBD2 (5 bases each). CDR1 is SGHTA and CDR2 is FQGNSA in the germline V gene. Trimming removed 4 bases at V and 9 bases at J, with 13 bases between. This CDR3 region has 13 residues. CDR3 nucleotide sequence: TGTGCCAGCAGCTCGGGGCTTAGGGCTGAGCAGTTCTTC. As protein: CASSSGLRAEQFF.

This rearrangement joins TRBV4-3 to TRBJ1-1; D gene ambiguous. V was pared by 1 base and J by 3 bases, with 12 bases between. Per germline, CDR1 LGHNA and CDR2 YSLEER. The CDR3 has 15 amino acids. The CDR3 protein is CASSQGASVDTEAFF. CDR3 sequence (DNA): TGCGCCAGCAGCCAAGGGGCTTCTGTCGACACTGAAGCTTTCTTT.